The 21 T cell receptor beta chains listed next were all sequenced from one sample in a study of blood T cell repertoires in COVID-19. This table comes from immunoSEQ multiplex PCR, and its TCRdb copy is limited to in-frame clones, with some not included. This sample has approximately 240,000 clones; approximately 80% occur once, and the top ten carry roughly 5.3%. The source material was peripheral blood. The receptors derive from an older woman who had recovered from COVID-19.

The chain employs TRBV6-2 or TRBV6-3 and TRBJ2-7; perhaps TRBD2 as D (6 bases). V was cut by 2 bases and J by 6 bases, with 14 bases left in between. This CDR3 is built from 14 residues. The germline V gene has CDR1 MNHEY and CDR2 SVGEGT. Written as DNA, the CDR3 is TGTGCCAGCAGTTACGGGGGGTTTGGTGTCGAGCAGTACTTC. Its protein is CASSYGGFGVEQYF.

Turning to this clone: An end of the junction does not agree with germline; a read error may underlie this. The chain uses TRBV4-3 and TRBJ1-2; 8 bases line up with TRBD1. This CDR3 has 14 residues. Germline CDR1 and CDR2: LGHNA and YSLEER. CDR3 sequence (DNA): TGCGCCAGCAGCCAAGTCATGGGCATCAGGGGGCAGGACTTC. Its translation is CASSQVMGIRGQDF.

This chain connects TRBV11-2 to TRBJ1-6; 7 nucleotides align to TRBD1. Unmatched junction bases numbered 5, after V lost 1 base and J lost 8 bases. CDR1 is SGHAT, CDR2 FQNNGV, per germline. The CDR3 extends over 15 amino acids. CDR3 region: CASSLAGTEDSPLHF. The CDR3 coding sequence is TGTGCCAGCAGCTTAGCTGGGACAGAGGATTCACCCCTCCACTTT.

The chain combines TRBV29-1 with TRBJ2-1; D is perhaps TRBD1 (5 bases). Trimming took 0 bases from V and 8 from J, leaving 14 bases between them. Germline-derived CDR1 and CDR2 are SQVTM and ANQGSEA. There are 14 residues in the CDR3. In nucleotides, the CDR3 is TGCAGCGTTGAAGAAGGGGCAACCTTTGATGAGCAGTTCTTC. Translation: CSVEEGATFDEQFF.

The chain carries TRBV4-2 and TRBJ2-1, with 13 bases that match TRBD2. The junction had 5 bases not matched to a gene; V was cut back by 4 bases and J by 5 bases. The V gene's germline CDR1 is LGHNA and CDR2 YNFKEQ. CDR3 size: 16 residues. CDR3 nucleotide sequence: TGTGCCAGCAGCCGAAGACTAGCGGGGGGAGACAATGAGCAGTTCTTC. Translation: CASSRRLAGGDNEQFF.

The gene calls are TRBV7-2 and TRBJ2-7, with TRBD2 identical over 10 bases. Germline V gene data show CDR1 as SGHTA and CDR2 as FQGNSA. The ends lost 6 bases at V and 5 bases at J; junction bases unmatched: 10. The CDR3 is 15 amino acids. As DNA, the CDR3 is TGTGCCAGCAGTATAAGGGGACTAGCGCTGAACGAGCAGTACTTC. Translated: CASSIRGLALNEQYF. The whole variable domain, filled in from reference TRBV7-2 and TRBJ2-7, reads GAGVSQSPSNKVTEKGKDVELRCDPISGHTALYWYRQSLGQGLEFLIYFQGNSAPDKSGLPSDRFSAERTGGSVSTLTIQRTQQEDSAVYLCASSIRGLALNEQYFGPGTRLTVT.

The sample holds many counts of this clone. V usage is TRBV2 and J usage is TRBJ2-3; a weak D match, TRBD2 (5 bases). Germline V CDR1 and CDR2: SNHLY, FYNNEI. V lost 3 bases, J lost 2 bases, and 15 bases lay in between. The CDR3 covers 16 residues. Here the CDR3 reads CASSESLSVTTDTQYF. The DNA of the CDR3 is TGTGCCAGCAGTGAGTCACTTAGCGTTACCACAGATACGCAGTATTTT. The full variable domain, in which reference TRBV2 and TRBJ2-3 provide the parts outside the CDR3, is EPEVTQTPSHQVTQMGQEVILRCVPISNHLYFYWYRQILGQKVEFLVSFYNNEISEKSEIFDDQFSVERPDGSNFTLKIRSTKLEDSAMYFCASSESLSVTTDTQYFGPGTRLTVL.

The chain employs TRBV2 and TRBJ2-2; D not certain. This CDR3 region has 14 residues. Trimming took 4 bases from V and 4 from J, leaving 10 bases between them. From germline, CDR1 is SNHLY and CDR2 FYNNEI. The CDR3 DNA is TGTGCCAGCAGTGCGGTCAGACTCACCGGGGAGCTGTTTTTT. Its protein product is CASSAVRLTGELFF. Supplemented by reference TRBV2 and TRBJ2-2, the full variable domain reads EPEVTQTPSHQVTQMGQEVILRCVPISNHLYFYWYRQILGQKVEFLVSFYNNEISEKSEIFDDQFSVERPDGSNFTLKIRSTKLEDSAMYFCASSAVRLTGELFFGEGSRLTVL.

This clone was seen a few times. This chain joins TRBV12-2 and TRBJ1-5; no DNA check was done on the table's D call, TRBD1. TRBV12-2 is recorded as a pseudogene. This CDR3 has 16 amino acids. The CDR3 DNA follows: TGTGCAAGTCGCTTTATTTGGGACAGGGACTATCAGCCCCAGCATTTT. It codes for CASRFIWDRDYQPQHF.

This rearrangement joins TRBV19 to TRBJ1-2; 7 positions agree with TRBD1. Germline loops: CDR1 LNHDA, CDR2 SQIVND (reference sequence). V trimming: 3 bases; J trimming: 4 bases; junction bases outside the gene matches: 8. The CDR3 consists of 15 residues. In DNA, the CDR3 is TGTGCCAGTAGTATTAGTGGCGCAGGGGGCTATGGCTACACCTTC. It is translated as CASSISGAGGYGYTF.

This clone came up many times. The CDR3 DNA reads TGCAGTGCTAGCAGGGAGGAAGGCTACACCTTC. Protein product: CSASREEGYTF. The V and J genes are TRBV20-1 and TRBJ1-2, with D tentatively TRBD1 (5 bases). Germline V gene data show CDR1 as DFQATT and CDR2 as SNEGSKA (reference sequence). The CDR3 spans 11 residues. Deletions cut 3 bases from V and 8 bases from J, with 10 bases between.

This clone was counted many times. The V call is TRBV7-2, the J call TRBJ1-6; unclear D gene. V was pared by 0 bases and J by 0 bases, with 12 bases between. The CDR3 has 18 residues. Germline values: CDR1 SGHTA, CDR2 FQGNSA. For the CDR3, the DNA is TGTGCCAGCAGCTTAGCTGGGAGATTCAGCTCCTATAATTCACCCCTCCACTTT. Its protein product is CASSLAGRFSSYNSPLHF.

This clone was seen a single time. The chain couples TRBV11-2 to TRBJ2-1, with D unclear. V was cut by 1 base and J by 5 bases, with 12 bases left in between. The CDR3 loop spans 15 amino acids. Germline lookup yields CDR1 SGHAT and CDR2 FQNNGV. The CDR3 is CASSLAETGNNEQFF. The CDR3 DNA reads as TGTGCCAGCAGCTTAGCGGAAACGGGTAACAATGAGCAGTTCTTC.

The chain couples TRBV18 to TRBJ1-6; no clear D. Deletions cut 2 bases from V and 8 bases from J, with 16 bases between. CDR3 length: 16 amino acids. The germline V gene encodes CDR1 KGHSH and CDR2 LQKENI. The CDR3: CASSPSPGVRDSPLHF. The CDR3 DNA reads TGTGCCAGCTCACCATCCCCGGGAGTAAGGGATTCACCCCTCCACTTT.

The sample holds one count of this clone. The chain couples TRBV25-1 to TRBJ1-3; D is unresolved. The CDR3 extends over 14 amino acids. V lost 3 bases and J lost 2, with 8 bases in between. Germline V CDR1 and CDR2: MGHDK, SYGVNS. The CDR3 nucleotides are TGTGCCAGCAGTGACCCCGGAGCTGGAAACACCATATATTTT. It is translated as CASSDPGAGNTIYF. Using reference TRBV25-1 and TRBJ1-3 for the parts outside the CDR3, the full variable domain is EADIYQTPRYLVIGTGKKITLECSQTMGHDKMYWYQQDPGMELHLIHYSYGVNSTEKGDLSSESTVSRIRTEHFPLTLESARPSHTSQYLCASSDPGAGNTIYFGEGSWLTVV.

This clone turned up a few times. V and J are TRBV5-1 and TRBJ2-5; TRBD1 agrees at 7 bases. The CDR3 spans 15 residues. The germline V gene has CDR1 SGHRS and CDR2 YFSETQ. Trimming at V came to 2 bases and at J to 2 bases, leaving 6 bases not matched to a gene. The CDR3 protein is CASSFLGDSQETQYF. DNA for the CDR3: TGCGCCAGCAGCTTCCTCGGGGACAGTCAAGAGACCCAGTACTTC.

The V call is TRBV11-3, the J call TRBJ2-3; 7 nucleotides align to TRBD1. V shed 5 bases and J 2 bases; nucleotides not matched to a gene: 7. The CDR3 totals 15 residues. The germline gives CDR1 SGHNT, CDR2 YENEEA. CDR3 DNA: TGTGCCAGCAGCCCAAGGACAGGAATCACAGATACGCAGTATTTT. It is translated as CASSPRTGITDTQYF.

This chain uses TRBV6-5 with TRBJ2-7, with TRBD1 matching over 7 bases. V was pared by 7 bases and J by 0 bases, with 9 bases of the junction left unmatched. The CDR3 runs to 15 residues. The germline V gene has CDR1 MNHEY and CDR2 SVGAGI. This chain's CDR3 is CASTPRGQSSYEQYF. CDR3 DNA: TGTGCCAGCACGCCCCGGGGACAGAGCTCCTACGAGCAGTACTTC.

The V call is TRBV30, the J call TRBJ2-3; tentative D call: TRBD2 (5 bases). Between the trimmed V and J ends, which lost 5 bases and 5 bases, there was a span of 11 bases. The CDR3 sequence is 12 residues long. Germline CDR1 GTSNPN, CDR2 SVGIG (reference sequence). CDR3 loop: CAWGRGGDTQYF. As DNA, the CDR3 is TGTGCCTGGGGTCGGGGTGGAGATACGCAGTATTTT.

The chain is built from TRBV5-5 and TRBJ2-5; D may be TRBD1 (5 bases). The length of the CDR3 is 15 residues. Germline CDR1 SGHKS, CDR2 YYEKEE (reference sequence). The V end lost 0 bases, the J end lost 2 bases, and 11 bases lay between the germline ends. Written as DNA, the CDR3 is TGTGCCAGCAGCTTGGGTCCCGCAGGGCAAGAGACCCAGTACTTC. Protein: CASSLGPAGQETQYF.

This chain joins TRBV14 and TRBJ1-1, with D perhaps TRBD1 (6 bases). This CDR3 spans 14 amino acids. CDR1 and CDR2 from the germline V gene are SGHDN and FVKESK. V was pared by 7 bases and J by 3 bases, with 15 bases between. The CDR3 DNA follows: TGTGCCAGCACCGCAACTCAGGGGCACACTGAAGCTTTCTTT. Translated: CASTATQGHTEAFF.